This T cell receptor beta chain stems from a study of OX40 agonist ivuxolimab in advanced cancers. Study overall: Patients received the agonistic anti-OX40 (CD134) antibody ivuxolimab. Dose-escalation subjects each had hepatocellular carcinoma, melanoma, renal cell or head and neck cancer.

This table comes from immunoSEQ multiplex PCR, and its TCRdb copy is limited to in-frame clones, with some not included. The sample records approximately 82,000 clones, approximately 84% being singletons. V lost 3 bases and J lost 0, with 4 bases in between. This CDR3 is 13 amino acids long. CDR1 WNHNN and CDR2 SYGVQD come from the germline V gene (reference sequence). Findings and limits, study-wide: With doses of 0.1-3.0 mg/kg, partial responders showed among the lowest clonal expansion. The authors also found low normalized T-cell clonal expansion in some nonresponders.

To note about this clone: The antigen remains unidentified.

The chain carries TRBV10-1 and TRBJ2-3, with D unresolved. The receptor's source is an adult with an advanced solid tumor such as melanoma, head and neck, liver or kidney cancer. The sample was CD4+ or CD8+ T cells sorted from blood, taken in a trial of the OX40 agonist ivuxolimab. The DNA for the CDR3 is TGCGCCAGCAGTGAACAGAGCACAGATACGCAGTATTTT. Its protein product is CASSEQSTDTQYF.